This T cell receptor (beta chain) is drawn from a study of CD8+CD57+ T cells in acquired aplastic anemia. CDR3 and TCR beta VDJ profiling relied on genomic DNA as the template. One entry per CDR3 protein results from TCRdb running MiXCR on the reads. The repertoire holds a few hundred thousand distinct CDR3 sequences, with approximately 58% as singletons. CDR1 and CDR2 (germline): SGDLS, YYNGEE. Trimming stripped 1 base from V and 12 bases from J, with 7 bases between. The CDR3 sequence is 10 residues long. Only patients with CD8+CD57+ cell expansion on flow cytometry were chosen for sequencing. V is TRBV9 and J is TRBJ1-2; no reliable D call. The receptor comes from a human donor with aplastic anemia. Sequenced material: sorted CD4+, CD8+, or CD8+CD57+ T cells (not recorded which) from PBMCs. The CDR3, as DNA: TGTGCCAGCAGCGTAAGACCCGACACCTTC. Translation gives CASSVRPDTF.